The rows below give T cell receptor beta chains drawn from one sample of a study of regulatory T cells in long-lasting Graves disease. TCRdb redid the calling of the multiplex PCR reads with MiXCR, one entry per CDR3 protein. The sample holds about 450,000 distinct CDR3 sequences; about a quarter are singletons and the top ten take roughly 28%. The specimen was peripheral blood mononuclear cells (PBMCs), collected when the disease was refractory, from a patient treated with antithyroid drugs. These receptors originate from a female donor with Graves disease. Both conserved end residues are part of each CDR3. The D gene is left open where the match is weak. Not every row has a clone size; where given, it reads once, few, many or a size class.

cdr3_aa	cdr3_nt	clone_size	d_call	v_call	j_call
CASSFSRPGTGYEQYF	TGTGCCAGCAGCTTTTCCCGACCGGGGACAGGGTACGAGCAGTACTTC	few	TRBD1	TRBV7-8	TRBJ2-7
CASSLRGQQETQYF	TGTGCCAGCAGCTTACGGGGACAGCAAGAGACCCAGTACTTC	many	TRBD1	TRBV13	TRBJ2-5
CASSYSKAGGGKNEQFF	TGTGCCAGCAGTTACTCGAAGGCGGGAGGGGGTAAGAATGAGCAGTTCTTC	-	TRBD2	TRBV6-5	TRBJ2-1
CASSYTGADTGELFF	TGTGCCAGCAGTTATACAGGGGCGGACACCGGGGAGCTGTTTTTT	few	TRBD1	TRBV2	TRBJ2-2
CSVEGKAASYNEQFF	TGCAGCGTTGAAGGAAAAGCGGCTTCCTACAATGAGCAGTTCTTC	few	-	TRBV29-1	TRBJ2-1
CAWSAYLGSPETQYF	TGTGCCTGGAGTGCCTACCTCGGGAGCCCAGAGACCCAGTACTTC	-	-	TRBV30	TRBJ2-5
CASSYRGGLDIQYF	TGTGCCAGCAGTTACAGGGGGGGATTGGACATTCAGTACTTC	-	-	TRBV6-2/TRBV6-3	TRBJ2-4
CASKGATDTQYF	TGTGCCAGCAAGGGGGCGACAGATACGCAGTATTTT	-	TRBD1	TRBV6-1	TRBJ2-3
CSVADPNTEAFF	TGCAGCGTTGCAGATCCGAACACTGAAGCTTTCTTT	few	-	TRBV29-1	TRBJ1-1
CSASGTSGMYEQFF	TGCAGTGCTAGTGGGACTAGCGGGATGTATGAGCAGTTCTTC	few	TRBD2	TRBV20-1	TRBJ2-1
CASRPGHQNTEAFF	TGTGCCAGCAGACCGGGACACCAGAACACTGAAGCTTTCTTT	many	-	TRBV12-3/TRBV12-4	TRBJ1-1
CASSLVSRRRAGGPTGELFF	TGTGCCAGCAGCTTAGTATCGCGTCGGCGAGCGGGAGGGCCAACCGGGGAGCTGTTTTTT	-	TRBD2	TRBV7-2	TRBJ2-2
CASSFDGNSNQPQHF	TGTGCCAGCAGTTTCGACGGAAATAGCAATCAGCCCCAGCATTTT	many	-	TRBV6-9	TRBJ1-5
CASSFAGGRELAYEQYF	TGCGCCAGCAGCTTTGCTGGGGGGCGGGAGTTGGCCTACGAGCAGTACTTC	-	-	TRBV5-1	TRBJ2-7
CASGTSGSGETQYF	TGTGCTTCAGGGACTAGCGGGAGTGGGGAGACCCAGTACTTC	many	TRBD2	TRBV2	TRBJ2-5
CASSPWGGSNTGELFF	TGTGCCAGCAGCCCCTGGGGAGGTTCGAACACCGGGGAGCTGTTTTTT	-	-	TRBV11-1	TRBJ2-2
CASSLDLDKLARGEQYF	TGTGCCAGCAGCTTAGATTTGGACAAGCTGGCTAGGGGCGAGCAGTACTTC	-	-	TRBV7-9	TRBJ2-7
CAISEVSGGYEQYF	TGTGCCATCAGTGAGGTGTCTGGAGGCTACGAGCAGTACTTC	few	-	TRBV10-3	TRBJ2-7
CASSDSGTNTEAFF	TGTGCCAGCAGCGACTCCGGGACTAACACTGAAGCTTTCTTT	many	-	TRBV2	TRBJ1-1
CASGALGLGYEQYF	TGTGCCAGCGGTGCGCTGGGACTAGGATACGAGCAGTACTTC	-	TRBD2	TRBV6-1	TRBJ2-7
CASSRRANTEAFF	TGTGCCAGCAGCCGCAGAGCTAACACTGAAGCTTTCTTT	many	-	TRBV13	TRBJ1-1
CASSGRNTGELFF	TGTGCCAGTAGCGGGAGAAACACCGGGGAGCTGTTTTTT	few	TRBD2	TRBV30	TRBJ2-2
CAWSEGLAGVHEQFF	TGTGCCTGGAGTGAGGGACTAGCGGGAGTTCATGAGCAGTTCTTC	-	TRBD2	TRBV30	TRBJ2-1
CSATLRGVPGGPETQYF	TGCAGTGCCACCCTCCGAGGCGTCCCCGGGGGTCCGGAGACCCAGTACTTC	few	-	TRBV20-1	TRBJ2-5
CASSPGGTVNTEAFF	TGTGCCAGCAGCCCGGGGGGGACAGTGAACACTGAAGCTTTCTTT	few	TRBD1	TRBV28	TRBJ1-1
CASSIPGTGMGQYF	TGTGCCAGTAGTATCCCGGGGACAGGGATGGGCCAGTACTTC	few	TRBD1	TRBV19	TRBJ2-5
CASSSRDSLNNQPQHF	TGTGCCAGCAGCTCCCGGGACAGCTTAAATAATCAGCCCCAGCATTTT	many	TRBD1	TRBV28	TRBJ1-5
CASSLSALERRNGYTF	TGTGCCAGCAGTTTATCTGCCCTGGAGCGGAGAAATGGCTACACCTTC	many	-	TRBV28	TRBJ1-2
CASSSGQVSHEQYF	TGCGCCAGCAGCTCGGGACAGGTTAGCCACGAGCAGTACTTC	many	TRBD1	TRBV5-1	TRBJ2-7
CASSGGTSGFSYEQYF	TGTGCCAGCAGCGGAGGGACTAGCGGGTTCTCCTACGAGCAGTACTTC	-	TRBD2	TRBV7-9	TRBJ2-7
CAGQENPNQPQHF	TGTGCCGGGCAGGAGAACCCAAATCAGCCCCAGCATTTT	few	-	TRBV6-1	TRBJ1-5
CASRPPGQTLGGYTF	TGTGCCAGCAGACCGCCGGGACAGACCTTAGGAGGCTACACCTTC	-	TRBD1	TRBV6-1	TRBJ1-2
CASSHAPGQGGTEAFF	TGTGCCAGCAGCCACGCTCCGGGACAGGGGGGAACTGAAGCTTTCTTT	-	TRBD1	TRBV4-2	TRBJ1-1
CASSYKPGSGSPLHF	TGCGCCAGCAGCTATAAGCCGGGAAGCGGGTCACCCCTCCACTTT	-	-	TRBV5-1	TRBJ1-6
CASRLKRLATENEQFF	TGTGCCAGCAGACTTAAACGACTAGCGACAGAGAATGAGCAGTTCTTC	-	TRBD2	TRBV6-1	TRBJ2-1
CASSETGGPTYEQYF	TGTGCCAGCAGTGAAACAGGGGGGCCTACCTACGAGCAGTACTTC	many	TRBD1	TRBV27	TRBJ2-7
CASSLAGTSSYNEQFF	TGTGCCAGCAGTTTAGCTGGAACTAGCTCCTACAATGAGCAGTTCTTC	once	-	TRBV12-3/TRBV12-4	TRBJ2-1
CASSLAFPGGLNQPQHF	TGTGCCAGCAGCTTGGCTTTCCCCGGGGGACTGAATCAGCCCCAGCATTTT	-	-	TRBV5-8	TRBJ1-5
CAGSSSTPYEQYF	TGTGCCGGCAGCTCAAGCACCCCTTACGAGCAGTACTTC	-	-	TRBV7-2	TRBJ2-7
CASTLLSGMNTGELFF	TGTGCCAGCACTCTACTAAGTGGCATGAACACCGGGGAGCTGTTTTTT	many	-	TRBV28	TRBJ2-2
CASRRTSGSSYEQYF	TGTGCCAGCAGAAGGACTAGCGGCAGCTCCTACGAGCAGTACTTC	many	TRBD2	TRBV12-3/TRBV12-4	TRBJ2-7
CAISEATSEQYF	TGTGCCATCAGTGAGGCTACTAGCGAGCAGTACTTC	-	-	TRBV10-3	TRBJ2-7
CASSQVRSLREGYTF	TGCGCCAGCAGCCAAGTCCGATCGCTTCGTGAAGGCTACACCTTC	-	-	TRBV4-1	TRBJ1-2
CASSQILGGSEQYF	TGTGCCAGCAGCCAAATCTTGGGCGGGAGCGAGCAGTACTTC	-	TRBD2	TRBV7-2	TRBJ2-7
CASSSSGDRGSGEQYF	TGTGCCAGCAGTTCGTCCGGGGACAGGGGGTCTGGAGAGCAGTACTTC	many	TRBD1	TRBV28	TRBJ2-7
CASSAASRRAGETQYF	TGTGCCAGCAGCGCGGCTAGCAGGAGGGCCGGTGAGACCCAGTACTTC	many	-	TRBV11-2	TRBJ2-5
CSARARRINYGYTF	TGCAGTGCTAGAGCCAGGCGAATTAACTATGGCTACACCTTC	-	-	TRBV20-1	TRBJ1-2
CASSLTDSNYGYTF	TGTGCCAGCAGCTTAACCGATTCTAACTATGGCTACACCTTC	many	-	TRBV5-7	TRBJ1-2
CASSKTSGSSYEQYF	TGTGCCAGCTCTAAGACTAGCGGGAGCTCCTACGAGCAGTACTTC	-	TRBD2	TRBV6-1	TRBJ2-7
CASSESPGTAYEQYF	TGTGCCAGCAGTGAGTCACCGGGAACGGCCTACGAGCAGTACTTC	few	-	TRBV6-1	TRBJ2-7
CASSIVGTNQPQHF	TGTGCCAGTAGTATAGTAGGGACCAATCAGCCCCAGCATTTT	few	-	TRBV19	TRBJ1-5
CASSVPAGLTDTQYF	TGTGCCAGCAGTGTACCAGCGGGATTGACAGATACGCAGTATTTT	few	TRBD2	TRBV2	TRBJ2-3
CSVDARGSYEQYF	TGCAGCGTTGACGCACGAGGGTCCTACGAGCAGTACTTC	-	-	TRBV29-1	TRBJ2-7
CASSLTRGSSSPLHF	TGTGCCAGCAGCTTGACTCGTGGCAGTTCCTCACCCCTCCACTTT	-	-	TRBV5-6	TRBJ1-6
CVWSVRSAGAYEQYF	TGTGTCTGGAGTGTACGTTCGGCAGGGGCCTACGAGCAGTACTTC	once	-	TRBV30	TRBJ2-7
CASSGNRALREKLFF	TGTGCCAGCAGTGGGAACAGGGCCCTTCGGGAAAAACTGTTTTTT	many	-	TRBV2	TRBJ1-4
CASSPTGGGYTF	TGTGCCAGCAGCCCCACCGGTGGTGGCTACACCTTC	many	-	TRBV12-3/TRBV12-4	TRBJ1-2
CASSERGSTYGYTF	TGTGCCAGCAGTGAACGGGGGTCGACCTATGGCTACACCTTC	few	-	TRBV2	TRBJ1-2
CASSGGGATEAFF	TGTGCCAGCAGTGGGGGGGGTGCCACTGAAGCTTTCTTT	many	-	TRBV28	TRBJ1-1